This T cell receptor beta chain derives from a study of blood T cells in healthy people across ages. This clonotype has a handful of counts. Next came a second PCR, run for about 7 to 12 cycles, which used a sample-barcoded 5' primer along with a J-beta primer mix. Each CDR3 protein gets one entry after TCRdb re-called the 5' RACE reads with MiXCR. The table records hundreds of thousands of distinct CDR3 sequences, 20% to 25% of them present only once. V dropped 6 bases and J dropped 1; count of bases not matched to a gene: 6. Germline assignment: CDR1 LNHNV and CDR2 YYDKDF (reference sequence). CDR3 length: 15 residues. A minimum of 5 micrograms of total RNA was extracted per sample. The sample was also linked to a second study, of T cells of mothers and their children. Turning to that study: Samples were obtained from three healthy Caucasian mothers and their six children. With the M1S primer of the second PCR, sample barcodes and 2-4 random nucleotides were added.

The gene calls are TRBV15 and TRBJ2-5; TRBD2 aligns across 9 bases. The TCR comes from a boy aged 5-17 years in good health. Sequenced sample: blood. CDR3 coding DNA: TGTGCCACCAGTGCCAGCGGGGGGACCCAAGAGACCCAGTACTTC. This translates into CATSASGGTQETQYF.